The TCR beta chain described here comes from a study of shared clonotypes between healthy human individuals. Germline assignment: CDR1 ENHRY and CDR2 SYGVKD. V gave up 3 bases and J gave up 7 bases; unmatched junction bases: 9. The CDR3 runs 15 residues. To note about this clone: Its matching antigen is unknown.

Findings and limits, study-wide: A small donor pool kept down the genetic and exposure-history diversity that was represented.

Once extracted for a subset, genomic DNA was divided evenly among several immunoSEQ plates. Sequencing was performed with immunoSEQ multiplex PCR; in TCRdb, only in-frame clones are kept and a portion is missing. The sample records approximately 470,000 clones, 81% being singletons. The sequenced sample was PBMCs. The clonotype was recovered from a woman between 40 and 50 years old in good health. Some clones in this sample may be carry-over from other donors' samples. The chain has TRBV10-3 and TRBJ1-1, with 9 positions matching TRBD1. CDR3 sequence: CAISDRDREGGEAFF. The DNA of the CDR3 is TGTGCCATCAGTGACCGGGACAGGGAGGGCGGTGAAGCTTTCTTT.